This TCR beta chain was captured by sequencing in a study of cytomegalovirus exposure and HLA in healthy donors. Broader study findings: A missense variant in DCLRE1C was later tied to TCR beta V- and J-gene trimming. An analysis that was carried out later associated 16,951 TCR beta sequences with HLA alleles at 0.05 false discovery rate.

Concerning this clone: Its antigen is not identified.

PCR amplification relied on 60 Vbeta primers (plus 13 Jbeta primers). The method was immunoSEQ multiplex PCR; TCRdb's version includes in-frame clones alone and lacks a portion of them. The table lists fewer than 200,000 clones, 80% to 90% of them singletons, with 0.75% to 0.9% in the top ten. Germline V CDR1 and CDR2: MDHEN, SYDVKM. The CDR3 consists of 11 residues. At collection, donors were nominally healthy, but unrecorded immune exposures were probable. This receptor was obtained from a woman between 18 and 30 years old in good health and CMV-seronegative. This chain links TRBV28 with TRBJ2-5; D not resolved. The J call is uncertain, as TRBJ2-7 better fits the DNA end. The sequenced sample was PBMCs. The CDR3 region has the DNA TGTGCCAGCAGTTTAGTTTACGAGCAGTACTTC. It yields the protein CASSLVYEQYF.